The present T cell receptor beta chain was sequenced within a study of CXCR3-negative and CXCR3-positive naive CD8 T cells. A word on this clonotype: Its specificity is unknown.

Findings of the study overall: The TRB CDR3s that CXCR3-positive naive cells carried were more hydrophobic than those of CXCR3-negative naive cells.

Via 5' RACE with UMI labels, TRB cDNA libraries were prepared. TCRdb reprocessed the 5' RACE reads; each CDR3 protein has one entry and no DNA is given. The repertoire table contains about 84,000 distinct CDR3 sequences. The CDR3 totals 13 residues. Germline V gene data show CDR1 as SQVTM and CDR2 as ANQGSEA. The chain joins TRBV29-1 to TRBJ1-2; checking the TCRdb D call of TRBD1 is not possible without DNA. The sequence was collected from a human donor in good health. Some clones in this sample may be carry-over from other donors' samples. Sequencing was done on a sample of naive CXCR3+ CD8+ T cells from blood. The subset: CD45RO-CCR7+CD27+CD95- naive CD8+ T cells expressing CXCR3 (TNR3+). The CDR3 here is CSVERDSYYGYTF.